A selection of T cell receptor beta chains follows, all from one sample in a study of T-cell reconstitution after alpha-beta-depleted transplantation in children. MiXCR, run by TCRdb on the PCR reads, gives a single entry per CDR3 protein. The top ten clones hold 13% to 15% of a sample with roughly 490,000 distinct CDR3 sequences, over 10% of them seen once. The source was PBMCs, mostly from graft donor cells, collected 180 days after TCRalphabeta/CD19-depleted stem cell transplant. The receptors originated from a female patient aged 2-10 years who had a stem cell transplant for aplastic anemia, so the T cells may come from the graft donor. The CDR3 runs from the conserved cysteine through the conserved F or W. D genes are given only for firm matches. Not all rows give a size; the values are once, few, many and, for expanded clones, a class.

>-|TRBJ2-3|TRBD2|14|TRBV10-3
TGTGCAATCAGACTAGCGGGGAACACAGATACGCAGTATTTT
CAIRLAGNTDTQYF
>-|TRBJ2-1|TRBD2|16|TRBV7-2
TGTGCCAGCAGCTTAAGGTGGGGACTAGACAACAATGAGCAGTTCTTC
CASSLRWGLDNNEQFF
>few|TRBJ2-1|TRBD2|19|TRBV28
TGTGCCAGCAGTTTTAGCAGGGTCCTAGGACTAGCGGGAGATAATGAGCAGTTCTTC
CASSFSRVLGLAGDNEQFF
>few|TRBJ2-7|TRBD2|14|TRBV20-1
TGCAGTGCAACCACTAGCGGGCTCTCCTACGAGCAGTACTTC
CSATTSGLSYEQYF
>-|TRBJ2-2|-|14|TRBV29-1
TGCAGCGTTGCCAGGAGAACGAACACCGGGGAGCTGTTTTTT
CSVARRTNTGELFF
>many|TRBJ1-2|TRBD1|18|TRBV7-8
TGTGCCAGCAGTTCTATCCTTTCCGGACAGGGGAATCGAGATGGCTACACCTTC
CASSSILSGQGNRDGYTF
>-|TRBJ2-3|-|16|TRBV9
TGTGCCGGCAGCGTAGCGGTAACAGGGAACGCAGATACGCAGTATTTT
CAGSVAVTGNADTQYF
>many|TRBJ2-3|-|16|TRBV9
TGTGCCAGCAGCGTAGACGCGACAGGTTACACAGATACGCAGTATTTT
CASSVDATGYTDTQYF
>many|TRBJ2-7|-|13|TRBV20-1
TGCAGTGCTTCACAGGGAGTTACCTACGAGCAGTACTTC
CSASQGVTYEQYF
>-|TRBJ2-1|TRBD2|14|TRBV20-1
TGCAGTGCTAGGTTAGCGGGAGGCCACAATGAGCAGTTCTTC
CSARLAGGHNEQFF
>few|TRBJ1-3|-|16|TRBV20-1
TGCAGTGCCCGTCCCTTGCCCAGCTCCTCTGGAAACACCATATATTTT
CSARPLPSSSGNTIYF
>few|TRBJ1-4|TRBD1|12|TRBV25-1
TGTGCCAGCAGTGAAGTGGACAGGGGACTGTTTTTT
CASSEVDRGLFF
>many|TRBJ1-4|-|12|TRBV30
TGTGCCTGGAGTGTAGTCGGTCGGAAACTGTTTTTT
CAWSVVGRKLFF
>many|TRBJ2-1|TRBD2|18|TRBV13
TGTGCCAGCAGCGACTTAGCGGGAGGGCCGGATCCCTACAATGAGCAGTTCTTC
CASSDLAGGPDPYNEQFF
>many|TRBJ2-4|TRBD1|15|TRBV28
TGTGCCAGCATTGACAGGGGGTCTGACAAAAACATTCAGTACTTC
CASIDRGSDKNIQYF
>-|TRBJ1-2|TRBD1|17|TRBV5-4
TGTGCCATCAGCCTTGGGCCAGGGGGCGAAGCTAACTATGGCTACACCTTC
CAISLGPGGEANYGYTF
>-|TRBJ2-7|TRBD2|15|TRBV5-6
TGTGCCAGCAGCTTGCTACTAGCGGAATTTTACGAGCAGTACTTC
CASSLLLAEFYEQYF
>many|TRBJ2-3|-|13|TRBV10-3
TGTGCCATCCAGGGGTCCAGCACAGATACGCAGTATTTT
CAIQGSSTDTQYF
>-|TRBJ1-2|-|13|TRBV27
TGTGCCAGCAGTTTATCTCAGGGCTATGGCTACACCTTC
CASSLSQGYGYTF
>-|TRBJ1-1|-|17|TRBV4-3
TGCGCCAGCAGCCAAGATCTTACCCTAGCAATGAACACTGAAGCTTTCTTT
CASSQDLTLAMNTEAFF
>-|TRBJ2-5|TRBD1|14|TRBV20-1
TGCAGTGCTAGTCAATCGACAGGGGGGGAGACCCAGTACTTC
CSASQSTGGETQYF
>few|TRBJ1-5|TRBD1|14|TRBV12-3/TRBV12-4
TGTGCCAGCAGTTGGACAGGGCAAGGTCAGCCCCAGCATTTT
CASSWTGQGQPQHF
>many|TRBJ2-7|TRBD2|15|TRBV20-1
TGCAGTGCTAGAGGGCCTAGCGGGAGTTCCTACGAGCAGTACTTC
CSARGPSGSSYEQYF
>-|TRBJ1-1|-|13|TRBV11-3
TGTGCCAGCAGCCTCTTCATGAACACTGAAGCTTTCTTT
CASSLFMNTEAFF
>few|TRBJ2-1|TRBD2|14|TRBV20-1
TGCAGTCCTTTTTGGATGCGGGAGGGGAATGAGCAGTTCTTC
CSPFWMREGNEQFF
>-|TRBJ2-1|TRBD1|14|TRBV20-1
TGCAGTGCTAGGTGGGACAGGGGGATCAATGAGCAGTTCTTC
CSARWDRGINEQFF
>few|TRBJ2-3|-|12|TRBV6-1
TGTGCCAGCACCCCTGGGGGGCCTACGCAGTATTTT
CASTPGGPTQYF
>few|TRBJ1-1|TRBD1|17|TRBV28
TGTGCCAGCAGTTTAGTGGGACAGGGCGAATCAAACACTGAAGCTTTCTTT
CASSLVGQGESNTEAFF
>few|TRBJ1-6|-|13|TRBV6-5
TGTGCCAGCAGTTACTCGGGACTAGCACCCCTCCACTTT
CASSYSGLAPLHF
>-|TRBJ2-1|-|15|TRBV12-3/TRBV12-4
TGTGCCAGCCGTTCCGGGGCGAGCTCCTACAATGAGCAGTTCTTC
CASRSGASSYNEQFF
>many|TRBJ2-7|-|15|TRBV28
TGTGCCAGCAGCTACCTCCAGGGTTTTGCCTACGAGCAGTACTTC
CASSYLQGFAYEQYF
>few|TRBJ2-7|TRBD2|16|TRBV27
TGTGCCAGCAGTTCCCGACTAGCGGGATCCTCCTACGAGCAGTACTTC
CASSSRLAGSSYEQYF
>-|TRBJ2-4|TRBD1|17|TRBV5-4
TGTGCCAGCAGCTTGTACCGGTCGGACAGGAGCAAAAACATTCAGTACTTC
CASSLYRSDRSKNIQYF
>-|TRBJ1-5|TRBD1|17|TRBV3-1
TGTGCCAGCAGCCAAAACAGCGAGACAGGGGAAGATCAGCCCCAGCATTTT
CASSQNSETGEDQPQHF
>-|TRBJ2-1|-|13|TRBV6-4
TGTGCCAGCAGCCCGGCTGGCCCTGTGGGGCAGTTCTTC
CASSPAGPVGQFF
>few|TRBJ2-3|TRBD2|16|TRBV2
TGTGCCAGTCAGACTATAGCGGGAGGGGCAACAGATACGCAGTATTTT
CASQTIAGGATDTQYF